A single sample is the source of the 7 T cell receptor beta chains below, sequenced in a study of OX40 agonist ivuxolimab in advanced cancers. Here immunoSEQ multiplex PCR was the method, and the copy in TCRdb shows in-frame clones only, minus some. Of approximately 20,000 clones listed, about 86% are singletons. Here the sequenced sample was CD4+ or CD8+ T cells sorted from blood, taken in a trial of the OX40 agonist ivuxolimab. The receptors here all came from an adult with an advanced solid tumor such as melanoma, head and neck, liver or kidney cancer.

The CDR3 is CASSRSRGDEQYF. The CDR3 DNA is TGTGCCAGCAGCAGATCTCGTGGGGACGAGCAGTACTTC. The chain uses TRBV7-3 and TRBJ2-7, with D unresolved. The length of the CDR3 is 13 residues. Trimming left V 5 bases short and J 5 bases short, with 13 bases between. Germline CDR1 is SGHTA and CDR2 is FQGTGA.

By sample share, this clone is medium-sized. This CDR3 reads CSVASGEDQPQHF. The CDR3 bases are TGCAGCGTGGCCTCAGGGGAGGATCAGCCCCAGCATTTT. This chain links TRBV29-1 with TRBJ1-5; D may be TRBD1 (6 bases). Germline-derived CDR1 and CDR2 are SQVTM and ANQGSEA. CDR3 length: 13 residues. Trimming pared 6 bases from V and 5 bases from J, leaving 14 bases between.

J is TRBJ1-3 and V is TRBV21-1. TRBV21-1 is classified as a pseudogene. CDR3 length: 15 residues. This CDR3 is CASSKDPSSGNTIYF. The CDR3, as DNA: TGTGCCAGCAGCAAAGACCCATCGTCTGGAAACACCATATATTTT.

This chain uses TRBV27 with TRBJ2-7, with 8 bases lining up with TRBD1. V lost 7 bases to trimming and J lost 6 bases; unmatched junction nucleotides: 11. This CDR3 is 14 amino acids long. Germline-derived CDR1 and CDR2 are MNHEY and SMNVEV (reference sequence). CDR3 sequence reads: CASTLLTGAGEQYF. In DNA, the CDR3 is TGTGCCAGCACCCTACTGACAGGGGCGGGCGAGCAGTACTTC.

This rearrangement joins TRBV13 to TRBJ1-1, with TRBD1 matching 7 bases. The junction had 1 base not matched to a gene; V was cut back by 0 bases and J by 3 bases. Germline assignment: CDR1 PRHDT and CDR2 FYEKMQ (reference sequence). The CDR3 consists of 14 residues. DNA for the CDR3: TGTGCCAGCAGCTTAGGAGGGGGCGACACTGAAGCTTTCTTT. This gives the protein CASSLGGGDTEAFF. Filled out from reference TRBV13 and TRBJ1-1, the complete variable domain reads AAGVIQSPRHLIKEKRETATLKCYPIPRHDTVYWYQQGPGQDPQFLISFYEKMQSDKGSIPDRFSAQQFSDYHSELNMSSLELGDSALYFCASSLGGGDTEAFFGQGTRLTVV.

This sequence joins TRBV11-2 and TRBJ1-2; D is unresolved. Germline values: CDR1 SGHAT, CDR2 FQNNGV. V lost 3 bases and J 7 bases, leaving 6 bases between the germline ends. The CDR3 spans 11 residues. The CDR3 here is CASSFGLGYTF. The CDR3 nucleotides read TGTGCCAGCAGCTTCGGGCTTGGCTACACCTTC.

The V and J genes are TRBV7-8 and TRBJ2-7; maybe TRBD1 (7 bases). The CDR3 sequence is 13 residues long. The germline V gene has CDR1 SGHVS and CDR2 FQNEAQ. The ends were cut back, 5 bases at V and 7 bases at J, with 15 bases in the middle. CDR3 amino acids: CASSPDAGGEQYF. In DNA, the CDR3 is TGTGCCAGCAGCCCCGATGCAGGGGGGGAGCAGTACTTC.